This entry lists 8 T cell receptor beta chains sequenced from one sample in a study of blood T cell repertoires in COVID-19. Data came from immunoSEQ multiplex PCR; TCRdb stores just in-frame clones and leaves some out. Of approximately 150,000 clones in the sample, 83% were seen once. Sequences were obtained from peripheral blood. The origin of the receptors is a woman over 75 with acute or convalescent COVID-19.

In its sample, this clone was seen once. The CDR3 loop is CASSSDSPLHF. As DNA, the CDR3 is TGTGCCAGCAGTTCTGATTCACCCCTCCACTTT. The rearrangement links TRBV28 to TRBJ1-6; no firm D call. In germline, CDR1 is MDHEN, CDR2 SYDVKM. CDR3 length: 11 amino acids. V was trimmed by 4 bases and J by 8 bases, leaving 3 bases between them.

The chain couples TRBV19 to TRBJ1-6, with D unclear. Germline V gene sequence: CDR1 LNHDA, CDR2 SQIVND (reference sequence). Trimming shortened V by 5 bases and J by 0 bases, and 20 bases separated the two germline ends. This CDR3 has 19 amino acids. The CDR3 region is CASSYDFTVSSSYNSPLHF. The CDR3 DNA reads as TGTGCCAGTAGTTACGACTTTACTGTTTCGAGCTCCTATAATTCACCCCTCCACTTT.

The chain is built from TRBV6-6 and TRBJ2-5; 15 nucleotides line up with TRBD2. After removal of 5 bases from V and 5 bases from J, the junction contained 9 bases not matched to a gene. CDR3 size: 17 residues. Germline V gene lookup returns CDR1 MNHNY and CDR2 SVGAGI (reference sequence). CDR3 sequence: CASSRGLAGGPGETQYF. CDR3 nucleotides: TGTGCCAGCAGTCGAGGACTAGCGGGGGGGCCAGGGGAGACCCAGTACTTC.

This clone showed up just a few times. The CDR3 sequence is CASSVGTGGGDEQYF. CDR3 DNA: TGTGCCAGCAGCGTAGGGACAGGGGGTGGGGACGAGCAGTACTTC. The J gene is TRBJ2-7, the V gene TRBV5-4; 11 bases map to TRBD1. Unmatched junction bases numbered 8, after V lost 4 bases and J lost 5 bases. The CDR3 has 15 residues. Germline-derived CDR1 and CDR2 are SGHNT and YYREEE (reference sequence).

The CDR3 sequence: CASSCQEQFF. The CDR3 DNA reads as TGTGCCAGCAGTTGTCAGGAGCAGTTCTTC. The genes are TRBV6-4 and TRBJ2-1; D gene unclear. V was clipped by 5 bases and J by 10 bases, with 6 bases between them. The CDR3 loop spans 10 amino acids. Germline values: CDR1 MRHNA, CDR2 SNTAGT.

The chain couples TRBV4-1 to TRBJ1-1; D is uncertain. CDR3 length: 14 amino acids. V was pared by 0 bases and J by 3 bases, with 8 bases between. The germline V gene encodes CDR1 MGHRA and CDR2 YSYEKL. Written as DNA, the CDR3 is TGCGCCAGCAGCCAAGATGACTCGGACACTGAAGCTTTCTTT. This sequence encodes CASSQDDSDTEAFF.

The chain combines TRBV3-1 (or the pseudogene TRBV3-2) with TRBJ1-2; a weak D match, TRBD1 (5 bases). This CDR3 contains 13 residues. Germline CDR1 is LGHDT and CDR2 is YNNKEL (reference sequence). Trimming stripped 8 bases from V and 11 bases from J, with 21 bases between. The CDR3: CASSPGGDSGYTF. The CDR3 bases are TGTGCCAGCTCCCCGGGGGGGGATTCTGGGTACACCTTC.

This chain connects TRBV5-1 to TRBJ2-5; weak D call: TRBD2 (6 bases). Trimming pared 0 bases from V and 4 bases from J, leaving 10 bases between. The CDR3 spans 14 residues. The germline V gene encodes CDR1 SGHRS and CDR2 YFSETQ. The CDR3 protein is CASSLGGIGETQYF. For the CDR3, the DNA is TGCGCCAGCAGCTTGGGCGGGATTGGAGAGACCCAGTACTTC.